This T cell receptor beta chain was profiled in a study of early T cells in non-severe SARS-CoV-2 infection. Study background: Unpaired chains resulted from sequencing bulk RNA of unsorted whole blood.

V lost 3 bases, J lost 2 bases, and 8 bases stayed unmatched. Germline values: CDR1 SGHNT, CDR2 YYREEE (reference sequence). The CDR3 totals 15 residues. About this clonotype: Its antigen is undetermined.

Study outcomes and limitations: Anti-spike CD8 responses were favored by VDJdb matching, which missed private and CD4 specificities.

The protocol attached unique molecular identifiers to individual cDNA molecules. TCRdb re-derived calls from the 5' RACE reads in MiXCR, one entry per CDR3 protein. The data contain roughly 80,000 distinct CDR3 sequences, 15% to 19% of them singletons. V is TRBV5-4 and J is TRBJ2-7, with TRBD1 matching 7 bases. The TCR comes from an adult who was a healthcare worker with PCR-confirmed SARS-CoV-2 infection or an uninfected control (not recorded which). Sample: whole blood. This chain's CDR3 is CASSSQDRSPYEQYF. Here the CDR3 DNA reads TGTGCCAGCAGCTCTCAGGACAGGTCCCCCTACGAGCAGTACTTC.